The sequence of this TCR beta chain was determined in a study of Graves' ophthalmopathy and Graves' hyperthyroidism (dated by TCRdb to about 2018). Turning to the overall study: Peripheral blood was collected before any treatment was given, at the time of initial diagnosis. To tell Graves' ophthalmopathy apart from Graves' hyperthyroidism, and to predict which patients would progress to ophthalmopathy, the study relied on TCR beta repertoire signatures. In total, 135 blood samples were TCR-sequenced: 40 to 45 ophthalmopathy, some 75 hyperthyroidism and around 17 hyperthyroidism-to-ophthalmopathy patients. A discovery set of about a hundred patients (43 ophthalmopathy, some 58 stable hyperthyroidism) was enrolled to explore V-J signatures distinguishing ophthalmopathy from hyperthyroidism. For independent validation, a separate cohort was made up of around 18 hyperthyroidism patients plus 17 patients who later progressed from hyperthyroidism to ophthalmopathy. T-cell repertoires of thyroid tissue and blood were compared in six hyperthyroidism patients. Following sampling, methimazole starting at 30 mg daily was administered to hyperthyroidism patients, and high-dose intravenous methylprednisolone was administered to ophthalmopathy patients. The 100 or so discovery patients were divided at random into training and test sets in a 7:3 ratio.

Sequences MDHEN (CDR1) and SYDVKM (CDR2) are obtained from the germline V gene. Between the V and J ends, shortened by 5 bases and 0 bases respectively, the junction contains 14 bases. There are 15 amino acids in the CDR3, from cysteine to phenylalanine inclusive. Only the CDR3 DNA stays, 45 bases, in frame from base 1. Ten or more counts support this clonotype. Its antigen is currently not known. Base qualities are missing; no much larger clone stands one base away. Hyperthyroidism was considered stable if no progression to ophthalmopathy occurred within 18 months of follow-up. Patients with hyperthyroidism were aged 18 to 65 years, had been newly diagnosed, and had a disease duration of less than 2 months. Anyone with other autoimmune diseases, uncontrolled infections, pregnancy or lactation was excluded from the study. Clinical symptoms, serum thyroxine, TRAb, thyroid ultrasound and orbital computed tomography formed the basis of the diagnosis. PBMCs were isolated from around 10 ml of fresh peripheral blood by Ficoll-Paque density gradient centrifugation. Trizol reagent was used to extract the total RNA, and its quality was then checked on an Agilent 2100 Bioanalyzer.

The study at large found these results: Most expanded thyroid clonotypes with a frequency above 0.001 also appeared in blood, which suggests that blood repertoires may reflect the immune response in the thyroid. The 13-signature model separated ophthalmopathy from stable hyperthyroidism with approximately 90% sensitivity and 81.08% specificity in cross-validation, and 80%/75% in the test set. In validation, the model predicted ophthalmopathy progression with about 70% sensitivity and approximately 75% specificity; approximately 12 predicted patients were CT-confirmed with GO in a median of 6.5 months. No statistical method was used to predetermine the sample size, and group allocation was not hidden from the investigators.

For repertoire sequencing, the TCR beta CDR3 regions were amplified from RNA transcripts. HTBI primers and the Qiagen OneStep RT-PCR kit were used in a first-round RT-PCR, which was followed by a second-round multiplex PCR, size selection and purification. Libraries were sequenced paired-end with 100 bp reads on an Illumina HiSeq2000. From the authors' description of their analysis: SOAPnuke was used to process the reads, throwing out any read that had adapters, had uncalled bases, had a mean Phred below 15, or lacked an exact constant-primer or identifier match. COPE v1.2.5 was used to merge high-quality paired reads. Clonotypes were defined as unique nucleotide sequences and were aligned to IMGT TRB V, D and J references using MiTCR v1.1. Only V-J combinations with frequency above 0.0001 were analysed, covering approximately 99% of repertoires. For each V-J combination, a TCR clonal expansion and chaos score was defined as F50 clonal expansion divided by the chaos observed in the TCRdist matrix. Features were reduced by Welch's t-statistics and random forest to approximately 13 V-J combinations, which fed a naive Bayes classifier. The Morisita-Horn index was used to measure how similar the thyroid and blood repertoires were. In TCRdb, the public reads were trimmed at Q25 with fastp and aligned with MiXCR, with productive beta chains retained. Each CDR3 protein appears once, grouped with its most common genes and DNA. TCRdb, rather than the study authors, made the V and J calls. Present in this sample are hundreds of thousands of distinct CDR3 sequences, around a fifth of which were seen just once. 7.1% of the sample comes from the top ten.

Specimen: peripheral blood. This TCR was sampled from a woman aged 18-30 years with stable Graves' hyperthyroidism. Some clones in this sample may be carry-over from other donors' samples. Donor details come from another sample of the same person, matched by shared clones. The V and J segments used are TRBV28 and TRBJ2-7, and TRBD1 may be the D gene, going by 5 matching bases. The bases are TGTGCCAGCAGTCCCCTGGGGCACGTCTCCTACGAGCAGTACTTC. The resulting protein is CASSPLGHVSYEQYF.